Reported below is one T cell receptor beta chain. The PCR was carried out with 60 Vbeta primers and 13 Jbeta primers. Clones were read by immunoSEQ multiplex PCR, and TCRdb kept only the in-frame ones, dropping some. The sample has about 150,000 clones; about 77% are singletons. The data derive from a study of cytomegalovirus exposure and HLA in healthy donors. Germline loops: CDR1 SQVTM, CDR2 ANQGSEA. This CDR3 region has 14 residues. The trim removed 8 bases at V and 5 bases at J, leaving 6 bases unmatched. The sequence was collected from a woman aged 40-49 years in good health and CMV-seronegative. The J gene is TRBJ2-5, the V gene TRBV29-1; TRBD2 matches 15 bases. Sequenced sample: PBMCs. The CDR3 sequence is CSSGTSGGWETQYF. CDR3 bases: TGCAGCAGTGGGACTAGCGGGGGGTGGGAGACCCAGTACTTC.